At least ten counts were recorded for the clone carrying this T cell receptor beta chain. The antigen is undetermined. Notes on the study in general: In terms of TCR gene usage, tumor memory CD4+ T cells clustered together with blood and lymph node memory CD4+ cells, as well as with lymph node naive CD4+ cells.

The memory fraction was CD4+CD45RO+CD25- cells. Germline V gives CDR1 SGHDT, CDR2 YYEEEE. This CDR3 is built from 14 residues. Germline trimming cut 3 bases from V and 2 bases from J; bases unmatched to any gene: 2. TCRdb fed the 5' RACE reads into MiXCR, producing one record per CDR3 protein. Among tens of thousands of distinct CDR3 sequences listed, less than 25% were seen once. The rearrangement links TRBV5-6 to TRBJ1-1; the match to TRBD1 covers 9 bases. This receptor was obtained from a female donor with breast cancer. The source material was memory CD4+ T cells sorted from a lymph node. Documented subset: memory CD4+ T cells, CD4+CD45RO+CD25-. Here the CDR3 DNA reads TGTGCCAGCAGCTATACAGGGGGCAACACTGAAGCTTTCTTT. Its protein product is CASSYTGGNTEAFF.